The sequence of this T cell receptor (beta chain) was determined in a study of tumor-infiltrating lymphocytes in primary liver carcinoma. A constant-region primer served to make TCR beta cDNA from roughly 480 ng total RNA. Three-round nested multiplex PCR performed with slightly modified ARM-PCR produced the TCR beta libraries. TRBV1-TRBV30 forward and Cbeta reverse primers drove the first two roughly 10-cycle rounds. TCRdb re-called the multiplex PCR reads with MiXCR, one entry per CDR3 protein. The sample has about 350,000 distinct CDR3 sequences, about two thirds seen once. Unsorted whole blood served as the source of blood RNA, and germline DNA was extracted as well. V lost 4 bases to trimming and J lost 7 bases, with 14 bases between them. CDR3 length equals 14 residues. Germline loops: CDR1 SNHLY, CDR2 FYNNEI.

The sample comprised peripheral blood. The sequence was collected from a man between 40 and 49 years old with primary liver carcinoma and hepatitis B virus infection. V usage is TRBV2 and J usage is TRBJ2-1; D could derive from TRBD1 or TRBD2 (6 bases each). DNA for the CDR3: TGTGCCAGCAGTGTAAGCAGGGGAGGTAATGAGCAGTTCTTC. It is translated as CASSVSRGGNEQFF. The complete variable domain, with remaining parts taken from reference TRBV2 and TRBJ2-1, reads EPEVTQTPSHQVTQMGQEVILRCVPISNHLYFYWYRQILGQKVEFLVSFYNNEISEKSEIFDDQFSVERPDGSNFTLKIRSTKLEDSAMYFCASSVSRGGNEQFFGPGTRLTVL.